This T cell receptor (beta chain) was identified in a study of CD4+ T cells in melanoma. The data were produced by immunoSEQ multiplex PCR, yet TCRdb's version contains in-frame clones alone and is incomplete. The profile covers about 20,000 clones, with roughly 78% appearing a single time and about 8.8% taken by the ten largest. The study's findings and limits: A reported correlation linked neoantigen-specific CD4+ T cells to CD8+, macrophage and B cell function. Neoantigen-specific CD4+ T cells in melanoma reportedly had diverse differentiation states.

This CDR3 region has 14 residues. J was trimmed by 7 bases and V by 5 bases; bases with no gene match: 8. CDR1 SEHNR and CDR2 FQNEAQ come from the germline V gene (reference sequence). In regard to this clone: Antigen unknown.

The J gene is TRBJ1-5, the V gene TRBV7-9, with 7 bases identical to TRBD1. This receptor was taken from a human donor with melanoma. CDR3: CASSTDRDNQPQHF. The CDR3 region has the DNA TGTGCCAGCAGCACCGACAGGGACAACCAGCCCCAGCATTTT.